This T cell receptor (beta chain) was retrieved from a study of cytomegalovirus exposure and HLA in healthy donors. Germline trimming cut 6 bases from V and 5 bases from J; bases unmatched to any gene: 7. The CDR3 loop spans 14 amino acids. Looked up from germline, CDR1 is MNHEY and CDR2 is SVGAGI. With 60 Vbeta and 13 Jbeta primers, the PCR was carried out. Profiled with immunoSEQ multiplex PCR; TCRdb holds only in-frame clones, not every one. There are some 110,000 clones in the sample; more than 65% occur only once, and roughly 6% lies in the top ten. The rearrangement uses TRBV6-5 and TRBJ1-5, with 7 bases lining up with TRBD1. Sequencing input: PBMCs. The receptor's source is a woman between 45 and 60 years old in good health and CMV-seropositive. CDR3 nucleotide sequence: TGTGCCAGCAGGATGACAGGGATCGATCAGCCCCAGCATTTT. It translates to CASRMTGIDQPQHF.